The source of this T cell receptor beta chain is a study of identical twins. On this clonotype: What it recognizes is unknown.

Study outcomes and limitations: Zero-insertion findings could be partly confounded by invariant cells (MAIT and iNKT cells).

Trimming took 7 bases from V and 2 from J; bases not matched to a gene: 7. The CDR3 runs to 13 residues. Germline CDR1 SQVTM, CDR2 ANQGSEA. TCRdb passed the 5' RACE reads through MiXCR, listing each CDR3 protein once. The data show more than 600,000 distinct CDR3 sequences, 18% seen once. These data were likewise used in another study, on T cells expressing NK-cell markers.

This sequence originates from a young woman in good health. Sequencing was performed on PBMCs. The V and J genes are TRBV29-1 and TRBJ2-5, with 7 bases fitting TRBD1. For the CDR3, the DNA is TGCAGCGCCACGGACAGGCGACAAGAGACCCAGTACTTC. Its translation is CSATDRRQETQYF.